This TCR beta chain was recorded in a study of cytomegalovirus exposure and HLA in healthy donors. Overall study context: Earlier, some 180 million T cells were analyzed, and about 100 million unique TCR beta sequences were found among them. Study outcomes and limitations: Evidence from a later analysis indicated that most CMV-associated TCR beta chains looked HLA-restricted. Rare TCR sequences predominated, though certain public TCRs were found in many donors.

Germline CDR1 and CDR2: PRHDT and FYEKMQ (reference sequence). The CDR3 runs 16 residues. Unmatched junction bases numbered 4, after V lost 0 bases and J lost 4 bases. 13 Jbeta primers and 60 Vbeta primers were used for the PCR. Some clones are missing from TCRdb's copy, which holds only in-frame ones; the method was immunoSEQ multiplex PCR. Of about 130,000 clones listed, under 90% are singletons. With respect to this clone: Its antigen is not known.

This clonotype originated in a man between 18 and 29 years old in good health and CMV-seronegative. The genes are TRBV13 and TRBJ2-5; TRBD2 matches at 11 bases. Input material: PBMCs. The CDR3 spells CASSLGLAGAGETQYF. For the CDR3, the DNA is TGTGCCAGCAGCTTAGGACTAGCGGGGGCCGGAGAGACCCAGTACTTC.